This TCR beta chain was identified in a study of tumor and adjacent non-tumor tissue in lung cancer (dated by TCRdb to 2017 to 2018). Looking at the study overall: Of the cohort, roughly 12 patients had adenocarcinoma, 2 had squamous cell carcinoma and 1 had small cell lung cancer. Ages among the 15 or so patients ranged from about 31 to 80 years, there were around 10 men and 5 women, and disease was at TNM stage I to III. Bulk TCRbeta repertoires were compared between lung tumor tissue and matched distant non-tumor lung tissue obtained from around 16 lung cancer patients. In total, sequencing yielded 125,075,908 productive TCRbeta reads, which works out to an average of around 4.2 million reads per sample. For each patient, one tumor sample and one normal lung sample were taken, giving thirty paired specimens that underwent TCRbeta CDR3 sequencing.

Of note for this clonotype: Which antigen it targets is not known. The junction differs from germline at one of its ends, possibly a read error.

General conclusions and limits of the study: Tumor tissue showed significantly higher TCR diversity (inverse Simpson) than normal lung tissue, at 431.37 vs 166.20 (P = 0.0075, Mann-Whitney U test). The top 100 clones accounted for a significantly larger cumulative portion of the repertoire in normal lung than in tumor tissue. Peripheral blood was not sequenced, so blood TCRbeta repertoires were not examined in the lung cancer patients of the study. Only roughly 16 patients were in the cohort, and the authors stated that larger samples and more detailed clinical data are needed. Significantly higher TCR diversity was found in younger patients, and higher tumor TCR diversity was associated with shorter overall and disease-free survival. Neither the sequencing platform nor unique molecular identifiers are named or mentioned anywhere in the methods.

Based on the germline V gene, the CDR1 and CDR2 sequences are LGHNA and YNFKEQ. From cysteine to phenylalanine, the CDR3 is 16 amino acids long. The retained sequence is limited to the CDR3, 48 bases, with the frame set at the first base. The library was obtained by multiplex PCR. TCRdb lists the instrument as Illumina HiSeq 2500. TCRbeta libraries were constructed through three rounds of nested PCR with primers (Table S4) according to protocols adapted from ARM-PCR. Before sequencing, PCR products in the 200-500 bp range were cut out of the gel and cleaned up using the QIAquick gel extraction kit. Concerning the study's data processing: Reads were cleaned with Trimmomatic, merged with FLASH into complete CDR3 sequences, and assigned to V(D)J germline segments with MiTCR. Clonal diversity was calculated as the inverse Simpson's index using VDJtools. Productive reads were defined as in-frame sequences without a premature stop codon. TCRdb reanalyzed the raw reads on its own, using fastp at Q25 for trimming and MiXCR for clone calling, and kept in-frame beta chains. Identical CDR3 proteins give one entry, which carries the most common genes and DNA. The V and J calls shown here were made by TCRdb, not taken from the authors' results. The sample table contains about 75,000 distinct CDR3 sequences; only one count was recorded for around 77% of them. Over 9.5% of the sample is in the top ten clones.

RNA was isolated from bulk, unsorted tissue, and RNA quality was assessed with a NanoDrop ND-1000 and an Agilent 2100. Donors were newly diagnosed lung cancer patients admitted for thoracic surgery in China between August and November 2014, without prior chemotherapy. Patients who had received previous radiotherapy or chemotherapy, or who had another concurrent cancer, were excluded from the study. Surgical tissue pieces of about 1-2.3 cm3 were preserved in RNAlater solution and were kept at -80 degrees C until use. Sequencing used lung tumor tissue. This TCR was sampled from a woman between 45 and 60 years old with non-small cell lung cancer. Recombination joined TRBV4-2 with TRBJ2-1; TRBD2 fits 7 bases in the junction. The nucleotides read TGTACCAGCTGCCAAACCCGGGACTACAAAAACAATGAGCAGTTCTTC. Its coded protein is CTSCQTRDYKNNEQFF.